These 17 T cell receptor beta chains were sequenced from one sample in a study of Graves' ophthalmopathy and Graves' hyperthyroidism. Transcripts of RNA were the source for amplifying TCR beta CDR3 regions. HTBI primers served in a first-round RT-PCR, which a second-round multiplex PCR followed. TCRdb reprocessed the multiplex PCR reads via MiXCR and lists one record per CDR3 protein. The sample shows 400,000 to 450,000 distinct CDR3 sequences, under 25% of them seen only once. Material: peripheral blood. The source is a young woman with stable Graves' hyperthyroidism.

At least ten counts were recorded for this clonotype. J is TRBJ2-7 and V is TRBV12-3 or TRBV12-4; 13 nucleotides line up with TRBD2. V was clipped by 8 bases and J by 0 bases; unmatched bases: 1. This CDR3 is built from 14 residues. The DNA for the CDR3 is TGTGCCAGCGGACTAGCGGGAGTCTCCTACGAGCAGTACTTC. Its translation is CASGLAGVSYEQYF.

In this sample, this clonotype turned up a few times. This chain connects TRBV5-1 to TRBJ1-5; D possibly corresponds to TRBD1 (5 bases). This CDR3 comprises 16 residues. V was pared by 3 bases and J by 0 bases, with 13 bases between. Germline loops: CDR1 SGHRS, CDR2 YFSETQ. CDR3 in DNA: TGCGCCAGCAGCTGGGGCCCCGGGGTTAGCAATCAGCCCCAGCATTTT. This translates into CASSWGPGVSNQPQHF.

The rearrangement uses TRBV28 and TRBJ1-6; tentative D call: TRBD1 (6 bases). The germline V gene encodes CDR1 MDHEN and CDR2 SYDVKM. This CDR3 contains 16 residues. V lost 6 bases and J 1 base, leaving 13 bases between the germline ends. CDR3 nucleotides: TGTGCCAGCAGCCTCAGGGGCGGGTCCTATAATTCACCCCTCCACTTT. Amino acid sequence: CASSLRGGSYNSPLHF.

The V and J genes are TRBV12-3 or TRBV12-4 and TRBJ2-7, with TRBD1 as a possible D gene (6 bases). This CDR3 comprises 15 residues. V gave up 11 bases and J gave up 2 bases, with 22 bases separating them. This CDR3 reads CAGSPGVGSAYEQYF. CDR3 nucleotide sequence: TGTGCCGGCTCACCAGGGGTAGGGTCGGCCTACGAGCAGTACTTC.

At least ten counts were recorded for this clonotype. The chain is built from TRBV10-3 and TRBJ1-1, with 7 positions matching TRBD1. Trimming cost V 9 bases and J 4 bases; bases outside gene matches: 5. Germline V gene data show CDR1 as ENHRY and CDR2 as SYGVKD. The CDR3 contains 12 residues. CDR3 in DNA: TGTGCCATAAACCAGGGGGGCACTGAAGCTTTCTTT. Translation gives CAINQGGTEAFF.

This clonotype was seen at least ten times. The rearrangement links TRBV27 to TRBJ2-7; D is undetermined. The CDR3 is 17 amino acids. The germline gives CDR1 MNHEY, CDR2 SMNVEV (reference sequence). V lost 0 bases and J 0 bases, leaving 15 bases between the germline ends. DNA for the CDR3: TGTGCCAGCAGTTTATCCGGGTCATCCTCTCGCTCCTACGAGCAGTACTTC. This gives the protein CASSLSGSSSRSYEQYF.

This clonotype was seen repeatedly, ten times or more. V is TRBV6-1 and J is TRBJ1-2; 9 bases line up with TRBD1. V lost 6 bases and J lost 6; bases outside the gene matches: 2. Germline values: CDR1 MNHNS, CDR2 SASEGT. This CDR3 comprises 12 residues. The CDR3 region has the DNA TGTGCCAGCAGCCGGACAGGGGATGGCTACACCTTC. Its translation is CASSRTGDGYTF.

This clonotype was seen at least ten times. The rearrangement links TRBV2 to TRBJ1-1; TRBD1 is a possible D gene (5 bases). Trimming took off 6 bases at V and 3 bases at J, with 11 bases between the two ends. Per the germline V gene, CDR1 is SNHLY and CDR2 is FYNNEI. CDR3 length: 13 amino acids. The CDR3 DNA is TGTGCCAGCAGGATCCGGGACCACACTGAAGCTTTCTTT. Amino acid sequence: CASRIRDHTEAFF.

This clonotype was detected ten times or more. The chain combines TRBV14 with TRBJ2-4; D is uncertain. The germline V and J ends were trimmed by 0 bases and 1 base, with 4 bases remaining between them. Germline loops: CDR1 SGHDN, CDR2 FVKESK. There are 14 residues in the CDR3. The CDR3 here is CASSQEGAKNIQYF. CDR3 nucleotides: TGTGCCAGCAGCCAAGAAGGGGCCAAAAACATTCAGTACTTC.

CDR3 bases: TGCGCCAGCAGGGACCCACCCGGGGAGACCCAGTACTTC. Residues: CASRDPPGETQYF. The chain carries TRBV5-1 and TRBJ2-5, with D unclear. V lost 5 bases and J lost 5, with 13 bases in between. Germline CDR1 reads SGHRS; CDR2 reads YFSETQ. The length of the CDR3 is 13 residues.

This clonotype was observed at least ten times. DNA for the CDR3: TGTGCCAGTAGGGCCGGGGCGGTCGTCGGCAACATTCAGTACTTC. Its translation is CASRAGAVVGNIQYF. The chain has TRBV19 and TRBJ2-4; D tentatively reads TRBD1 or TRBD2 (5 bases each). The CDR3 spans 15 residues. Trimming left V 6 bases short and J 7 bases short, with 19 bases between. CDR1 is LNHDA and CDR2 is SQIVND in the germline V gene (reference sequence). Supplemented by reference TRBV19 and TRBJ2-4, the full variable domain reads DGGITQSPKYLFRKEGQNVTLSCEQNLNHDAMYWYRQDPGQGLRLIYYSQIVNDFQKGDIAEGYSVSREKKESFPLTVTSAQKNPTAFYLCASRAGAVVGNIQYFGAGTRLSVL.

Points on this clonotype: This likely comes from a read error, as the CDR3 has no conserved phenylalanine or tryptophan at its end. The limits of the CDR3 on the DNA are not certain, so only TCRdb's listed CDR3 is given. V is TRBV10-3 and J is TRBJ2-5; the table's D call TRBD2 went unverified against the DNA. From its first to its last residue, the CDR3 has 16 amino acids. The germline V gene encodes CDR1 ENHRY and CDR2 SYGVKD. CDR3 in amino acids: CAISGTLAESRETGDL.

The chain recombines TRBV30 with TRBJ1-1; a possible D gene is TRBD1 (5 bases). This CDR3 comprises 13 residues. Germline CDR1 reads GTSNPN; CDR2 reads SVGIG (reference sequence). V lost 3 bases, J lost 0 bases, and 8 bases lay in between. DNA for the CDR3: TGTGCCTGGAGCCGGGACTTGAACACTGAAGCTTTCTTT. Amino acids: CAWSRDLNTEAFF.

This clonotype was detected ten times or more. This rearrangement joins TRBV29-1 to TRBJ1-1, with D unclear. Germline CDR1 and CDR2: SQVTM and ANQGSEA. The germline V and J ends were trimmed by 3 bases and 7 bases, with 15 bases remaining between them. The CDR3 loop spans 13 amino acids. This CDR3 is CSVESVVDIEAFF. CDR3 sequence (DNA): TGCAGCGTTGAGTCGGTGGTTGATATTGAAGCTTTCTTT.

The table lists this clonotype with a few counts. The gene calls are TRBV12-3 or TRBV12-4 and TRBJ2-7; the match to TRBD1 covers 9 bases. V shed 5 bases, J shed 2 bases, and the junction held 4 bases outside the gene matches. This CDR3 is built from 14 residues. For the CDR3, the DNA is TGTGCCAGCAGTAGAGGGACAGGGCCCTACGAGCAGTACTTC. It codes for CASSRGTGPYEQYF.

The chain employs TRBV6-1 and TRBJ2-7; tentatively, D is TRBD2 (6 bases). The germline V gene has CDR1 MNHNS and CDR2 SASEGT. V lost 1 base, J lost 5 bases, and 15 bases lay in between. The CDR3 extends over 15 amino acids. The CDR3 loop is CASSEELGSHDEQYF. For the CDR3, the DNA is TGTGCCAGCAGTGAAGAACTCGGGAGTCACGACGAGCAGTACTTC.

In its sample, this clonotype was seen many times. V usage is TRBV6-2 or TRBV6-3 and J usage is TRBJ2-3; tentatively, D is TRBD2 (6 bases). The V gene's germline CDR1 is MNHEY and CDR2 SVGEGT. This CDR3 spans 15 amino acids. V shed 3 bases and J shed 1 base, with 11 bases lying between them. The CDR3, as DNA: TGTGCCAGCAGTTATTCGTTAGCGGGCACAGATACGCAGTATTTT. Its protein is CASSYSLAGTDTQYF.